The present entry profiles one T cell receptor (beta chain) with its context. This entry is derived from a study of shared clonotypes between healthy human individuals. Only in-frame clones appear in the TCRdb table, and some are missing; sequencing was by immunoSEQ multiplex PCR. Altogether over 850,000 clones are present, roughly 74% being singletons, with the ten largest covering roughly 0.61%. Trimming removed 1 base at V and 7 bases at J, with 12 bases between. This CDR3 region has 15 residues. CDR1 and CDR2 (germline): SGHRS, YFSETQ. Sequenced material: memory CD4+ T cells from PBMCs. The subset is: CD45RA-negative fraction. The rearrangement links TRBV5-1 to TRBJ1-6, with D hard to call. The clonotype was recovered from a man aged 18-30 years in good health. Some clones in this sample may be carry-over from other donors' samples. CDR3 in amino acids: CASSLMDGRNSPLHF. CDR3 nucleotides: TGCGCCAGCAGCTTGATGGACGGAAGAAATTCACCCCTCCACTTT.